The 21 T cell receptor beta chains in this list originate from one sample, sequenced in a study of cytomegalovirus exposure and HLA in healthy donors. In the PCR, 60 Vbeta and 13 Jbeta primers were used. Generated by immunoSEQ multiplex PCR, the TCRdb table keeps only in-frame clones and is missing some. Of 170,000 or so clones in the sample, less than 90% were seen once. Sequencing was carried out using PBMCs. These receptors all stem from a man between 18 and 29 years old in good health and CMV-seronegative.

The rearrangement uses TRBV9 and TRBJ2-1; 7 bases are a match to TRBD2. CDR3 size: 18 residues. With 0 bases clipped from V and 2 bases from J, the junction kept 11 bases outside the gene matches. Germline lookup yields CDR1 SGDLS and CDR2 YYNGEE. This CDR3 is CASSVAQGGGGAYNEQFF. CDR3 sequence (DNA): TGTGCCAGCAGCGTAGCTCAGGGCGGGGGAGGAGCCTACAATGAGCAGTTCTTC. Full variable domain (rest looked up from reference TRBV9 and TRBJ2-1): DSGVTQTPKHLITATGQRVTLRCSPRSGDLSVYWYQQSLDQGLQFLIQYYNGEERAKGNILERFSAQQFPDLHSELNLSSLELGDSALYFCASSVAQGGGGAYNEQFFGPGTRLTVL.

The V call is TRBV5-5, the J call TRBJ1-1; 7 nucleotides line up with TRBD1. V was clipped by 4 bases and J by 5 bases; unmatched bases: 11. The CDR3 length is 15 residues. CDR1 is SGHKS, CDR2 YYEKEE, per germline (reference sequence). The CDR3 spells CASSGRQGVGTEAFF. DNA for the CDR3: TGTGCCAGCAGCGGTAGACAGGGAGTGGGAACTGAAGCTTTCTTT. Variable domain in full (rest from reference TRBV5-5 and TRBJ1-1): DAGVTQSPTHLIKTRGQQVTLRCSPISGHKSVSWYQQVLGQGPQFIFQYYEKEERGRGNFPDRFSARQFPNYSSELNVNALLLGDSALYLCASSGRQGVGTEAFFGQGTRLTVV.

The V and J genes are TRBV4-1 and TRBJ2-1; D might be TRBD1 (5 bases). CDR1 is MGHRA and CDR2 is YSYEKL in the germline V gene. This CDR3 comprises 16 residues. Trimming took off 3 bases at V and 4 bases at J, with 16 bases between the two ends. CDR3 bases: TGCGCCAGCAGCCACGGACAACTCGCAGGGTACAATGAGCAGTTCTTC. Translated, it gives CASSHGQLAGYNEQFF.

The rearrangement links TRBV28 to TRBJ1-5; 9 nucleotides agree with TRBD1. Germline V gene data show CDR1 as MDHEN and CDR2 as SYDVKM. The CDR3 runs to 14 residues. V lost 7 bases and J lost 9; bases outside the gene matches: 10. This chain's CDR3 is CASINRGPAGPQHF. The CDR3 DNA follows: TGTGCCAGCATTAACAGGGGGCCGGCAGGGCCCCAGCATTTT.

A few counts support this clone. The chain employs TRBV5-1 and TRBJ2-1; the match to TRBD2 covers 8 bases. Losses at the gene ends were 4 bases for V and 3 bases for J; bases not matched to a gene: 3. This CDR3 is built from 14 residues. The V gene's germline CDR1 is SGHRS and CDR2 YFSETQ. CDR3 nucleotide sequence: TGCGCCAGCAGCGTGAGCGGGGGCTACAATGAGCAGTTCTTC. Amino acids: CASSVSGGYNEQFF.

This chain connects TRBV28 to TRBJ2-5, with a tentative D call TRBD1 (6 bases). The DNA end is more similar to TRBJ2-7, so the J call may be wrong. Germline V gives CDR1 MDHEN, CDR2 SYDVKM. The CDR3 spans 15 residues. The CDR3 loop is CASNPRGSPKYEQYF. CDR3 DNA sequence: TGTGCCAGCAACCCCAGGGGCTCACCTAAATACGAGCAGTACTTC.

The DNA for the CDR3 is TGTGCCATCAAGAAGGGACTAGCAACCTACGAGCAGTACTTC. It specifies CAIKKGLATYEQYF. The V and J genes are TRBV10-3 and TRBJ2-7; TRBD2 aligns across 9 bases. With 7 bases clipped from V and 2 bases from J, the junction kept 6 bases outside the gene matches. Germline V CDR1 and CDR2: ENHRY, SYGVKD. The CDR3 is made up of 14 amino acids.

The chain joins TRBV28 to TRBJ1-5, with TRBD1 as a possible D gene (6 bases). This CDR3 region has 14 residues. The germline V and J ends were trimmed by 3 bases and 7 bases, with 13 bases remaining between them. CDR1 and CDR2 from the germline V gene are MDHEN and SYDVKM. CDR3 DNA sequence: TGTGCCAGCAGTTTGGGAGGGGGAAAACAGCCCCAGCATTTT. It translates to CASSLGGGKQPQHF.

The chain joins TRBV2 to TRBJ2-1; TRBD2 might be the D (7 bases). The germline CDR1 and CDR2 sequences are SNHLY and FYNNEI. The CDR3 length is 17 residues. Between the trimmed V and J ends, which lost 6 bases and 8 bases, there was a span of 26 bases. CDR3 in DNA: TGTGCCAGCAGGCACAGGGCCCCCGGCGGGAGCAGCGATGAGCAGTTCTTC. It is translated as CASRHRAPGGSSDEQFF.

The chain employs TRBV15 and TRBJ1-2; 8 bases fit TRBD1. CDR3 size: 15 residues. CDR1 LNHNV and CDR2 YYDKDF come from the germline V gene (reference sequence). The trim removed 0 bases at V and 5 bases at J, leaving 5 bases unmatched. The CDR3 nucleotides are TGTGCCACCAGCAGAGAAGGGGGACAGGTTTATGGCTACACCTTC. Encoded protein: CATSREGGQVYGYTF.

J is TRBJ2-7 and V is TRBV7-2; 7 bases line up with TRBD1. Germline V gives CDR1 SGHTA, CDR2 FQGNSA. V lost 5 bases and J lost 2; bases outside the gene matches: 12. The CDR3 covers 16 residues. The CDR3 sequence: CASSPAGTAMTYEQYF. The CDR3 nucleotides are TGTGCCAGCAGCCCGGCCGGGACAGCAATGACCTACGAGCAGTACTTC.

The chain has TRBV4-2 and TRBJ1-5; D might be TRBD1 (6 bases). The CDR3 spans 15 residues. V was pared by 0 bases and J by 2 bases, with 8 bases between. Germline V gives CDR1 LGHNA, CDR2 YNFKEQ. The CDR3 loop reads CASSQDNRGNQPQHF. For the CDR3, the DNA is TGTGCCAGCAGCCAAGATAACAGGGGCAATCAGCCCCAGCATTTT.

The CDR3 coding sequence is TGTGCCTGGGGACAGGGGGTCTACACAGATACGCAGTATTTT. It specifies CAWGQGVYTDTQYF. The chain joins TRBV30 to TRBJ2-3; TRBD1 matches 10 bases. Germline CDR1 and CDR2: GTSNPN and SVGIG (reference sequence). V dropped 5 bases and J dropped 2; count of bases not matched to a gene: 4. The length of the CDR3 is 14 residues. Filled out from reference TRBV30 and TRBJ2-3, the complete variable domain reads SQTIHQWPATLVQPVGSPLSLECTVEGTSNPNLYWYRQAAGRGLQLLFYSVGIGQISSEVPQNLSASRPQDRQFILSSKKLLLSDSGFYLCAWGQGVYTDTQYFGPGTRLTVL.

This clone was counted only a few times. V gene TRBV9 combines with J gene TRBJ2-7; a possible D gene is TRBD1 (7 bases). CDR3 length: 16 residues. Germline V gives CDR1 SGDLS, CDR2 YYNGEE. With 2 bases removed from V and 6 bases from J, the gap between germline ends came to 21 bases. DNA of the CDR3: TGTGCCAGCAGCGTTGCAGGGGGGCCGGCCGGGGGCGAGCAGTACTTC. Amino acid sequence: CASSVAGGPAGGEQYF. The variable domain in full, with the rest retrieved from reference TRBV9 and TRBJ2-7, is DSGVTQTPKHLITATGQRVTLRCSPRSGDLSVYWYQQSLDQGLQFLIQYYNGEERAKGNILERFSAQQFPDLHSELNLSSLELGDSALYFCASSVAGGPAGGEQYFGPGTRLTVT.

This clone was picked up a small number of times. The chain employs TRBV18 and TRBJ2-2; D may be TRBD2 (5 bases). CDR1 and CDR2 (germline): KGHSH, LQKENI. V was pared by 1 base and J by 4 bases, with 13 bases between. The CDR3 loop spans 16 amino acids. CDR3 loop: CASSPRGSESTGELFF. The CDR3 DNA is TGTGCCAGCTCACCACGAGGGAGTGAGAGCACCGGGGAGCTGTTTTTT. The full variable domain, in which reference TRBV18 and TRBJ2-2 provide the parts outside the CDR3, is NAGVMQNPRHLVRRRGQEARLRCSPMKGHSHVYWYRQLPEEGLKFMVYLQKENIIDESGMPKERFSAEFPKEGPSILRIQQVVRGDSAAYFCASSPRGSESTGELFFGEGSRLTVL.

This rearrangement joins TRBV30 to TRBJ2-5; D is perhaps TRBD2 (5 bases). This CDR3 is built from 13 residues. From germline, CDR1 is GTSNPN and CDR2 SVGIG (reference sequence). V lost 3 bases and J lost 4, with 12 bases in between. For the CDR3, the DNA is TGTGCCTGGAGCGGTAGCGTACGAGAGACCCAGTACTTC. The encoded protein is CAWSGSVRETQYF.

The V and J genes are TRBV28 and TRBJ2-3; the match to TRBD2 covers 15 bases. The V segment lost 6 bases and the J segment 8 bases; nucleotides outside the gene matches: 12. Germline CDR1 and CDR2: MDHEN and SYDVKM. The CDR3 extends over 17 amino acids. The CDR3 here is CASSQGLAGGLIVTQYF. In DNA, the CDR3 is TGTGCCAGCAGCCAAGGACTAGCGGGAGGGCTCATTGTTACGCAGTATTTT.

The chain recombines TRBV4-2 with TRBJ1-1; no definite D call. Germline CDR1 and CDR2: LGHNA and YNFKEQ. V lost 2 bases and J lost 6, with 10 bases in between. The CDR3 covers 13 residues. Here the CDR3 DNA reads TGTGCCAGCAGCCAATGGAGAGTTTCTGAAGCTTTCTTT. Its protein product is CASSQWRVSEAFF.

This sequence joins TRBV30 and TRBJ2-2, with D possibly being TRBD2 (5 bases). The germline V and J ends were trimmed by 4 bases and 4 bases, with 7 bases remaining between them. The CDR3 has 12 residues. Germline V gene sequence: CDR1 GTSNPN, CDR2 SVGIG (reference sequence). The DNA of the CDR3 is TGTGCCTGGACCGGGGTCACCGGGGAGCTGTTTTTT. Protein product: CAWTGVTGELFF.

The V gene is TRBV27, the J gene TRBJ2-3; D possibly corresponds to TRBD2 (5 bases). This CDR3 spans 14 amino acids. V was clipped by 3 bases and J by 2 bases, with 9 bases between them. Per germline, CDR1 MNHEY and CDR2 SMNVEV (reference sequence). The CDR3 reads CASSFGMATDTQYF. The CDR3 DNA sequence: TGTGCCAGCAGTTTCGGGATGGCCACAGATACGCAGTATTTT.

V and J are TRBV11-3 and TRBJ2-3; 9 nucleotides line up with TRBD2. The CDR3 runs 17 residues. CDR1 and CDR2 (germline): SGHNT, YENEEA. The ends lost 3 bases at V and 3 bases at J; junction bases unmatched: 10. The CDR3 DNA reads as TGTGCCAGCAGCTTGGGGGGACTAGCCCGCTGGACAGATACGCAGTATTTT. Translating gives CASSLGGLARWTDTQYF.